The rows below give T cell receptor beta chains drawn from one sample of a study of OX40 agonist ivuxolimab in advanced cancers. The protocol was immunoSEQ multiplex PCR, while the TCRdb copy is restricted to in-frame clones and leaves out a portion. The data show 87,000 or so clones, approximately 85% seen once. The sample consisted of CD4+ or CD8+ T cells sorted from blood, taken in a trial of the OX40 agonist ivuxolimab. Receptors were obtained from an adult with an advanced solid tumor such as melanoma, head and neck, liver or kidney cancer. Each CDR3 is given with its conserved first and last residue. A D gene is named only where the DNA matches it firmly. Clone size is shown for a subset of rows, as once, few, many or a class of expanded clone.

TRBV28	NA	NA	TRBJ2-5	TGTGCCAGCAGTTTATGGGATAGCGAGACCCAGTACTTC	CASSLWDSETQYF
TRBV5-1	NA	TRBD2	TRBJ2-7	TGCGCCAGCAGCTTCAGGACTAGCGGGAGATCCTACGAGCAGTACTTC	CASSFRTSGRSYEQYF
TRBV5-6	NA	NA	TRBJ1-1	TGTGCCAGCAGCTTGGCGGGGAACGCTGAAGCTTTCTTT	CASSLAGNAEAFF
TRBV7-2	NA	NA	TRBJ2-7	TGTGCCAGCAGCGCACTGAGGGGATCCTACGAGCAGTACTTC	CASSALRGSYEQYF
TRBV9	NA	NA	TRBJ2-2	TGTGCCAGCAGCGCGACAGGATACACCGGGGAGCTGTTTTTT	CASSATGYTGELFF
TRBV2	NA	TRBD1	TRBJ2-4	TGTGCCAGCACCACCTCCGGACAGGGAGGCATTCAGTACTTC	CASTTSGQGGIQYF
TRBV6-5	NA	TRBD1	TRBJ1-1	TGTGCCAGCAGCGGGACAGGGGCTCCCCCTGAAGCTTTCTTT	CASSGTGAPPEAFF
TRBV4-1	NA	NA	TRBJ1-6	TGCGCCAGCAGCCAATGGGGGGCAATTTCACCCCTCCACTTT	CASSQWGAISPLHF
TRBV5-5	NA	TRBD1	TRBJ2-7	TGTGCCAGCAGCAGGATCGGGACAGGGGGCGAGCAGTACTTC	CASSRIGTGGEQYF
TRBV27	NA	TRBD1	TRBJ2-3	TGTGCCAGCAGTCCCCAGGACAGGGCAGCAGATACGCAGTATTTT	CASSPQDRAADTQYF
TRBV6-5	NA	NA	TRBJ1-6	TGTGCCAGCAGTTACCCAGGGAATTCACCCCTCCACTTT	CASSYPGNSPLHF
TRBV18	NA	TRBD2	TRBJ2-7	TGTGCCAGCTCACCGGGCGGGAGGCGGGAGCAGTACTTC	CASSPGGRREQYF
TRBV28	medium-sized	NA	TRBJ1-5	TGTGCCAGCAAACGGAGCAATCAGCCCCAGCATTTT	CASKRSNQPQHF